This T cell receptor beta chain came from a study of molecular identifiers for immune sequencing clone quantification. This clonotype came up a few times. Its antigen is as yet unknown. Study results and caveats: Identical TCR molecules can share a barcode, and this sharing could underestimate highly expanded clone sizes.

MiXCR, applied by TCRdb to the PCR reads, yields one record per CDR3 protein. The data hold hundreds of thousands of distinct CDR3 sequences, with roughly 25% observed a single time. With 3 bases removed from V and 5 bases from J, the gap between germline ends came to 16 bases. The CDR3 spans 14 residues. Germline V gene sequence: CDR1 SQVTM, CDR2 ANQGSEA. The genes are TRBV29-1 and TRBJ2-5; D may correspond to TRBD1 or TRBD2 (6 bases each). Source material: naive CD8+ T cells from blood, with Jurkat cell RNA spiked in. Subset defined: FACS-sorted CD8+CD4-CCR7+CD45RA+ naive T cells. The clonotype was recovered from a human donor in good health. Some libraries in this study had Jurkat cell RNA spiked in. For the CDR3, the DNA is TGCAGCGTTGATGGGGGGCTAGGTGGGGAGACCCAGTACTTC. Encoded protein: CSVDGGLGGETQYF.